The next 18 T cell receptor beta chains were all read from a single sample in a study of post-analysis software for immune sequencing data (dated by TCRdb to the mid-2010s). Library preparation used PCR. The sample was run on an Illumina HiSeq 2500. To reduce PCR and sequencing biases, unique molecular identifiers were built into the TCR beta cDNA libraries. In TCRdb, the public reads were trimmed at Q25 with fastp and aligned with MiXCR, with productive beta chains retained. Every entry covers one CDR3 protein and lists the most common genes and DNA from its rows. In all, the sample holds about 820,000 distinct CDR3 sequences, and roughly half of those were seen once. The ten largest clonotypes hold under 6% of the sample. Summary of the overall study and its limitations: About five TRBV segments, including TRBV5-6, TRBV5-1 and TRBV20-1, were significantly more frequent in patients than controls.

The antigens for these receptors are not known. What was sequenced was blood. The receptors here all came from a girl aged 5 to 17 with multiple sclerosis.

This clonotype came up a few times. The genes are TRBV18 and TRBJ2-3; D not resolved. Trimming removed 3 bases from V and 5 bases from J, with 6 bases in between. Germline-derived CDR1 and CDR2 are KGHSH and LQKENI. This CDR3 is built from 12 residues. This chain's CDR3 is CASSPWGDTQYF. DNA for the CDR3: TGTGCCAGCTCACCGTGGGGAGATACGCAGTATTTT.

The CDR3 DNA reads TGTGCCAGCAGCTCTCCGGGCGGGCGCGAGCAGTACTTC. It translates to CASSSPGGREQYF. The rearrangement uses TRBV9 and TRBJ2-7; perhaps TRBD2 as D (5 bases). V was clipped by 4 bases and J by 6 bases, with 14 bases between them. This CDR3 contains 13 residues. Germline V gene lookup returns CDR1 SGDLS and CDR2 YYNGEE.

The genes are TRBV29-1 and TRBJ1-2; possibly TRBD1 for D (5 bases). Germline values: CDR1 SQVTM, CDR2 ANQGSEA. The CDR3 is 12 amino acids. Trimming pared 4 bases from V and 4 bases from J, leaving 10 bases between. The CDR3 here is CSVGTQGYGYTF. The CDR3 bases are TGCAGCGTTGGGACGCAGGGCTATGGCTACACCTTC.

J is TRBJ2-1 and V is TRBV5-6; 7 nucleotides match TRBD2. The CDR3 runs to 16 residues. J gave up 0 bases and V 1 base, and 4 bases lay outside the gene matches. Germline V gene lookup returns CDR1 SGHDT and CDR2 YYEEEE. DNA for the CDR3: TGTGCCAGCAGCTTGTGGGGGGGAACCTCCTACAATGAGCAGTTCTTC. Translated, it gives CASSLWGGTSYNEQFF.

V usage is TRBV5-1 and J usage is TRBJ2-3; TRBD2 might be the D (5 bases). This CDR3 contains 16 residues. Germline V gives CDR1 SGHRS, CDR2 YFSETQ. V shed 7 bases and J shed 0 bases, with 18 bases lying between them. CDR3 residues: CASLASRGSSTDTQYF. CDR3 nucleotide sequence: TGCGCCAGCCTGGCCTCCCGAGGGTCTAGCACAGATACGCAGTATTTT.

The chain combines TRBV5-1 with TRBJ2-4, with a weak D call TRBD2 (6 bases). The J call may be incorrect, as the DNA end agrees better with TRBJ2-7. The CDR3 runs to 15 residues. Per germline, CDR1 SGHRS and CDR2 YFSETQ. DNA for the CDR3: TGCGCCAGCAGCCGGTCGGTGGGTAGCGGATACGAGCAGTACTTC. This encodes CASSRSVGSGYEQYF.

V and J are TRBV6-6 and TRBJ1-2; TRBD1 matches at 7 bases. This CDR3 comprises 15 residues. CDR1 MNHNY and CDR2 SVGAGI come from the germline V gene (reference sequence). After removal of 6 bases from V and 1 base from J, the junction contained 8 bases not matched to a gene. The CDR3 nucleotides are TGTGCCAGCAGAACTTTCGGGACAGTTAACTATGGCTACACCTTC. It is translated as CASRTFGTVNYGYTF.

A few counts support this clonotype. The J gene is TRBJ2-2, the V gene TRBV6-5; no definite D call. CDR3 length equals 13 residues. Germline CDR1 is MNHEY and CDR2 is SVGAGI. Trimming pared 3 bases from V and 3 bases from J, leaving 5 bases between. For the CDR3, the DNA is TGTGCCAGCAGTTATGAGGACACCGGGGAGCTGTTTTTT. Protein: CASSYEDTGELFF.

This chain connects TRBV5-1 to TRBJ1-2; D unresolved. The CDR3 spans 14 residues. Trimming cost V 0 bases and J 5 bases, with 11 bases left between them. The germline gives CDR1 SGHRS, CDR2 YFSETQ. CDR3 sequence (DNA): TGCGCCAGCAGCTTGGGTACAGTTGATTATGGCTACACCTTC. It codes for CASSLGTVDYGYTF.

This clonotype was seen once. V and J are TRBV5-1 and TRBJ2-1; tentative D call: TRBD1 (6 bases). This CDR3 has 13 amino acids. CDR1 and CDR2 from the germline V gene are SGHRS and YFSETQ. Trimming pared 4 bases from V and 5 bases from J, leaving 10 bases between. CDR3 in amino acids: CASSPQGNNEQFF. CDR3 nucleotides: TGCGCCAGCAGCCCCCAGGGGAACAATGAGCAGTTCTTC.

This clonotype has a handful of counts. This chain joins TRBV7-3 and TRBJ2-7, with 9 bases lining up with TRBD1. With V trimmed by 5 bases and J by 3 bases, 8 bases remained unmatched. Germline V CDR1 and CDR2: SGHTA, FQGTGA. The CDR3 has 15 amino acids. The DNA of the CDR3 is TGTGCCAGCAGCCCCGGACAGGGGAGTAACTACGAGCAGTACTTC. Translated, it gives CASSPGQGSNYEQYF.

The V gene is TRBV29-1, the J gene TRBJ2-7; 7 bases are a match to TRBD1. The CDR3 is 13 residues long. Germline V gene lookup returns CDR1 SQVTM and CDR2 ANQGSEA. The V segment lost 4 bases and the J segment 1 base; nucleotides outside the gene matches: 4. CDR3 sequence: CSVGGQYSYEQYF. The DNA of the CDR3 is TGCAGCGTTGGGGGACAGTATTCCTACGAGCAGTACTTC.

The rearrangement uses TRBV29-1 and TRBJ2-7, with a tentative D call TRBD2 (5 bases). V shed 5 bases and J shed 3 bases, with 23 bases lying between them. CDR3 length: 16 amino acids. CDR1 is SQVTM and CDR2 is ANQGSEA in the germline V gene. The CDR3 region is CSVRTSSRGTFYEQYF. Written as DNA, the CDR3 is TGCAGCGTTCGGACTTCCTCTCGGGGAACTTTCTACGAGCAGTACTTC.

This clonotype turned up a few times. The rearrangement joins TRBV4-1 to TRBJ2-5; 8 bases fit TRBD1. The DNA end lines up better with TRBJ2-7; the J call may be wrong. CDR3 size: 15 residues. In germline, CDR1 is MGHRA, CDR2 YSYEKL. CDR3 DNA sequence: TGCGCCAGCAGCCGGATCGGACAGGGCTTTGGCGAGCAGTACTTC. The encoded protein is CASSRIGQGFGEQYF.

This chain's CDR3 is CSVEDLGTGLNKGDTQYF. CDR3 DNA sequence: TGCAGCGTTGAAGATCTAGGGACAGGTCTTAATAAAGGAGATACGCAGTATTTT. The genes are TRBV29-1 and TRBJ2-3; 8 nucleotides agree with TRBD1. CDR1 and CDR2 (germline): SQVTM, ANQGSEA. V lost 0 bases and J lost 5; bases outside the gene matches: 16. The CDR3 has 18 residues.

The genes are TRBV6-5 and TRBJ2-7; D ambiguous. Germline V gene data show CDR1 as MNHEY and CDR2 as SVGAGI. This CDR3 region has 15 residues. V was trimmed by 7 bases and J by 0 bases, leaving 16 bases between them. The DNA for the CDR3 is TGTGCCAGCAATCAGCCCGGTGGTGGCTCCTACGAGCAGTACTTC. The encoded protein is CASNQPGGGSYEQYF.

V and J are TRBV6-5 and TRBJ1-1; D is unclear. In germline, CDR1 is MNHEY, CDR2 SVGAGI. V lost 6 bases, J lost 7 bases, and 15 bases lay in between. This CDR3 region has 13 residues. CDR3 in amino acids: CASRTRRLFEAFF. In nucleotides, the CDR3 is TGTGCCAGCAGGACGCGCAGGCTTTTTGAAGCTTTCTTT.

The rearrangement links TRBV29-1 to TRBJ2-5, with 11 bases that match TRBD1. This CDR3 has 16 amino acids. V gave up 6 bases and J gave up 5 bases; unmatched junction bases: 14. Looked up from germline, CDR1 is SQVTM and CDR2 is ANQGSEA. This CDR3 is CSVQGGRDRGFETQYF. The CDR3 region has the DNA TGCAGCGTCCAGGGGGGTAGGGACAGGGGGTTCGAGACCCAGTACTTC.